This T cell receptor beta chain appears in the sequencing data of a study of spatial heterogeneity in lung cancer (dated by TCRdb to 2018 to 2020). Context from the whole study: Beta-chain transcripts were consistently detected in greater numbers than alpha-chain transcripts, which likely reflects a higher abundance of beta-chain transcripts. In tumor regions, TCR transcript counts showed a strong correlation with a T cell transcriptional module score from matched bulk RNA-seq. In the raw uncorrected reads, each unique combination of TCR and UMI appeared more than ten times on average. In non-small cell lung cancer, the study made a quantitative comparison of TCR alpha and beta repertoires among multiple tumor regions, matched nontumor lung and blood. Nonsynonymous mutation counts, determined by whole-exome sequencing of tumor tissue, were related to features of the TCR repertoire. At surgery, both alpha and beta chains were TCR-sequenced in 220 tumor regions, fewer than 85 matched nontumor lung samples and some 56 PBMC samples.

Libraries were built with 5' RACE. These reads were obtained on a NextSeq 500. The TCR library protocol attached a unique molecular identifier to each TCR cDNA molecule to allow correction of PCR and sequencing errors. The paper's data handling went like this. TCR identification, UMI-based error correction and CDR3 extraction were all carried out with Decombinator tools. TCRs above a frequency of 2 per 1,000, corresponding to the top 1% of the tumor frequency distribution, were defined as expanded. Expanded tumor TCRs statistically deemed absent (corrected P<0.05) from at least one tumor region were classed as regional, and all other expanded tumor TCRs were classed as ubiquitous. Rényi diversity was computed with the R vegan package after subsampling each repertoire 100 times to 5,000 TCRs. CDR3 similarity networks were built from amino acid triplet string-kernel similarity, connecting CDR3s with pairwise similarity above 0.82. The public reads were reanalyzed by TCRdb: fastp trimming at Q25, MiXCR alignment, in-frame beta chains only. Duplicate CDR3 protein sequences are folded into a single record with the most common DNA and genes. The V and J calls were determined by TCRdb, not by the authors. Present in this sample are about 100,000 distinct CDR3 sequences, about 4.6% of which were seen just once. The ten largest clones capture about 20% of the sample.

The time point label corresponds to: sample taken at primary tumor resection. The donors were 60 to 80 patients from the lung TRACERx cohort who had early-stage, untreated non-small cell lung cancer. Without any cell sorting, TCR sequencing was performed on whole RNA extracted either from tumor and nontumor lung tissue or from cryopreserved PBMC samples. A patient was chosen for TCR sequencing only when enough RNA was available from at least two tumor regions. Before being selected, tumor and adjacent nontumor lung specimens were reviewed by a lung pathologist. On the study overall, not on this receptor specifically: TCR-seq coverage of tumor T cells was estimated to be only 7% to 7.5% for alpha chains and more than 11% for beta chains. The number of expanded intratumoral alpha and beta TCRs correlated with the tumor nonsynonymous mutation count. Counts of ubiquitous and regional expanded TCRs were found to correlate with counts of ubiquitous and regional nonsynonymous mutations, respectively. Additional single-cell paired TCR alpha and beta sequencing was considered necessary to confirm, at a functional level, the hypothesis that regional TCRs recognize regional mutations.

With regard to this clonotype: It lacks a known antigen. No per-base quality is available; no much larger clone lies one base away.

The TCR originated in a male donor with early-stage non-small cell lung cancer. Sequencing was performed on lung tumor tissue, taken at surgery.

The nucleotides are TGTGCCAGCAGCTTGGCCAGGGACAGGGGCGCCTCTAATTCACCCCTCCACTTT. The resulting protein is CASSLARDRGASNSPLHF. This chain joins TRBV5-6 to TRBJ1-6; a stretch of 10 junction bases matches TRBD1. The CDR3 measures 18 amino acids from cysteine to phenylalanine. Kept here is only the CDR3 DNA, which spans 54 bases and is read in frame from base 1. Sequences SGHDT (CDR1) and YYEEEE (CDR2) are obtained from the germline V gene. Compared with germline, V lacks 0 bases and J lacks 6 bases; bases without a gene match: 9.